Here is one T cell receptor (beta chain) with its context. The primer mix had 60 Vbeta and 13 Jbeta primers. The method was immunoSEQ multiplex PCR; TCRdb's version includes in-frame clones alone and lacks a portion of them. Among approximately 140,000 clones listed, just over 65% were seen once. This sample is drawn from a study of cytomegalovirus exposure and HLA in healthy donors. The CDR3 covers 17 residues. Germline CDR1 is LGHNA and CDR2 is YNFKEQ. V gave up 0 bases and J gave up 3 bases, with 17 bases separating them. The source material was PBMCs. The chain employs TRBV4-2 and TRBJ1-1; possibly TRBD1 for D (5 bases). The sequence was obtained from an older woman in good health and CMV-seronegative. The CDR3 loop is CASSQDLLWGGDTEAFF. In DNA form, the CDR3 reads TGTGCCAGCAGCCAAGATCTATTATGGGGAGGGGACACTGAAGCTTTCTTT.